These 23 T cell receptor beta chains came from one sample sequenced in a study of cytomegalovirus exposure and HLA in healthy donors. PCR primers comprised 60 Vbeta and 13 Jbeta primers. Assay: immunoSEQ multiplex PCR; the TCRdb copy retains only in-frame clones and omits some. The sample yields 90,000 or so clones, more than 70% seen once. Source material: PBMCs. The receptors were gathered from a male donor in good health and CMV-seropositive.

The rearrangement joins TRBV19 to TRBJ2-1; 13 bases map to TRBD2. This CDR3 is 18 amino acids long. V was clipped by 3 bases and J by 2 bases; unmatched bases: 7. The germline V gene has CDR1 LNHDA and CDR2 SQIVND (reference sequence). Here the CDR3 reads CASSIVLAGGPPYNEQFF. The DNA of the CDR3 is TGTGCCAGTAGTATTGTACTAGCGGGAGGGCCCCCCTACAATGAGCAGTTCTTC. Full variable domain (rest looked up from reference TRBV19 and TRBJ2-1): DGGITQSPKYLFRKEGQNVTLSCEQNLNHDAMYWYRQDPGQGLRLIYYSQIVNDFQKGDIAEGYSVSREKKESFPLTVTSAQKNPTAFYLCASSIVLAGGPPYNEQFFGPGTRLTVL.

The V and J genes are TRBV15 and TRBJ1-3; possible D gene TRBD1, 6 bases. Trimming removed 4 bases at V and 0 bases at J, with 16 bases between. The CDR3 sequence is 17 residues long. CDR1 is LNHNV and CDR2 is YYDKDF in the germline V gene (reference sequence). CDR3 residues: CATSKLRGLSSGNTIYF. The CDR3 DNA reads TGTGCCACCAGCAAGCTCAGGGGCTTAAGCTCTGGAAACACCATATATTTT.

The CDR3 reads CASSRNRAGSEQFF. The CDR3 DNA reads as TGTGCCAGCAGCCGGAACAGGGCCGGTTCTGAGCAGTTCTTC. This chain uses TRBV2 with TRBJ2-1; D may be TRBD1 (6 bases). The V gene's germline CDR1 is SNHLY and CDR2 FYNNEI. Between the trimmed V and J ends, which lost 6 bases and 9 bases, there was a span of 18 bases. CDR3 length: 14 residues.

The CDR3 reads CASSLKVGGSEQYF. The CDR3 region has the DNA TGTGCCAGCAGCCTAAAAGTAGGAGGGTCCGAGCAGTACTTC. The V gene is TRBV14, the J gene TRBJ2-7, with a weak D call TRBD2 (6 bases). Trimming took 4 bases from V and 6 from J, leaving 16 bases between them. The CDR3 has 14 amino acids. Germline V gene data show CDR1 as SGHDN and CDR2 as FVKESK. Complete variable domain (other parts from reference TRBV14 and TRBJ2-7): EAGVTQFPSHSVIEKGQTVTLRCDPISGHDNLYWYRRVMGKEIKFLLHFVKESKQDESGMPNNRFLAERTGGTYSTLKVQPAELEDSGVYFCASSLKVGGSEQYFGPGTRLTVT.

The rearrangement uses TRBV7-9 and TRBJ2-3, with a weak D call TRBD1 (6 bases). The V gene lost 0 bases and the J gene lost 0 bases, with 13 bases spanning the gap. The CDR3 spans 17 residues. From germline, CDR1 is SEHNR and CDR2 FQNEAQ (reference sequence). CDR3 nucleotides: TGTGCCAGCAGCTTAGCCCCTTACAGGGAGAGCACAGATACGCAGTATTTT. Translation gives CASSLAPYRESTDTQYF.

The CDR3 DNA reads TGTGCCAGCAGCCAGGGCGGACAGGGCCAGTACAATGAGCAGTTCTTC. It translates to CASSQGGQGQYNEQFF. The V call is TRBV4-2, the J call TRBJ2-1, with TRBD1 matching over 8 bases. Trimming at V came to 3 bases and at J to 4 bases, leaving 8 bases not matched to a gene. This CDR3 is 16 amino acids long. The germline gives CDR1 LGHNA, CDR2 YNFKEQ.

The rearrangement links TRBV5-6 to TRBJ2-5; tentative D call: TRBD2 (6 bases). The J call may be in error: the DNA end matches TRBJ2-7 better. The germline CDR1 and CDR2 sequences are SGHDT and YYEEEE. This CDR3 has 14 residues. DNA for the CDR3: TGTGCCAGCAGCTTGGTATCGGGGGTCCACGAGCAGTACTTC. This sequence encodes CASSLVSGVHEQYF.

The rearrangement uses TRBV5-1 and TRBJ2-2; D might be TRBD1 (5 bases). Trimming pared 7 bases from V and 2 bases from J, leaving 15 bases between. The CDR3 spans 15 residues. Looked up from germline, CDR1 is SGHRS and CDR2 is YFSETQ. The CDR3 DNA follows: TGCGCCAGCTCTATCAGGGTCGATAACACCGGGGAGCTGTTTTTT. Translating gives CASSIRVDNTGELFF.

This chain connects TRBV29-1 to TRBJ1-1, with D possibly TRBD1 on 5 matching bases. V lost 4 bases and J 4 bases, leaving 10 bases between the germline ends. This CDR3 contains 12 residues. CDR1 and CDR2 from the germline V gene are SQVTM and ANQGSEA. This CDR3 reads CSVGGATTEAFF. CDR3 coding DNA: TGCAGCGTTGGGGGCGCGACCACTGAAGCTTTCTTT.

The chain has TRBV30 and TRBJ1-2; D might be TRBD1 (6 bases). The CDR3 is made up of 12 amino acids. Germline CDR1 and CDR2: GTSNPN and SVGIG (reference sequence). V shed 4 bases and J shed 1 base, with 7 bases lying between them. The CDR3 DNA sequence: TGTGCCTGGACAGGGGTTAACTATGGCTACACCTTC. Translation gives CAWTGVNYGYTF.

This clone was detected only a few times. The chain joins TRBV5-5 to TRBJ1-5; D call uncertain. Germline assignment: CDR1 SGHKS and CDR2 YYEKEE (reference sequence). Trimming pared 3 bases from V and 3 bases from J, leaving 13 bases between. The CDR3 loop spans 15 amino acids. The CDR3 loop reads CASSSTPGDNQPQHF. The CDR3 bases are TGTGCCAGCAGCTCCACCCCGGGAGACAATCAGCCCCAGCATTTT. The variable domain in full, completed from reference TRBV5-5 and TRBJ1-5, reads DAGVTQSPTHLIKTRGQQVTLRCSPISGHKSVSWYQQVLGQGPQFIFQYYEKEERGRGNFPDRFSARQFPNYSSELNVNALLLGDSALYLCASSSTPGDNQPQHFGDGTRLSIL.

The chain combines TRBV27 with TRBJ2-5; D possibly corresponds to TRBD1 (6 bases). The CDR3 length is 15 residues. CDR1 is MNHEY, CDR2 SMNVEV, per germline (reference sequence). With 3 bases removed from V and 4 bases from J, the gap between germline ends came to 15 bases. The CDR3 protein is CASSFLQGRPETQYF. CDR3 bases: TGTGCCAGCAGTTTCTTACAGGGACGACCAGAGACCCAGTACTTC.

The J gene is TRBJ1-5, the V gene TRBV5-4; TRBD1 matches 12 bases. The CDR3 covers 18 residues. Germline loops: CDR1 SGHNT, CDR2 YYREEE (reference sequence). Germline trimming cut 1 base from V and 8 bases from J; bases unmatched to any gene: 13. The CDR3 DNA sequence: TGTGCCAGCAGCTTGACCGGCAGGGACAGGGGGCCGCGGGAGCCCCAGCATTTT. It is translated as CASSLTGRDRGPREPQHF.

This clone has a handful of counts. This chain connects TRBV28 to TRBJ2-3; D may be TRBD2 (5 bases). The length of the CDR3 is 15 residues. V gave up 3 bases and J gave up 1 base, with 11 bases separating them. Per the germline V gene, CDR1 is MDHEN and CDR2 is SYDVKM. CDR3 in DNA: TGTGCCAGCAGTTTCGGAGGAGGCGGCACAGATACGCAGTATTTT. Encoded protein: CASSFGGGGTDTQYF.

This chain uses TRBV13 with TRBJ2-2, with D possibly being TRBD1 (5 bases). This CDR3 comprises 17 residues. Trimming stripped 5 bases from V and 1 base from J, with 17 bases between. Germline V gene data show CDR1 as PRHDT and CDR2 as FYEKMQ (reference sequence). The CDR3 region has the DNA TGTGCCAGCAGCGAATCCAGCCTACAGGAGAACACCGGGGAGCTGTTTTTT. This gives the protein CASSESSLQENTGELFF.

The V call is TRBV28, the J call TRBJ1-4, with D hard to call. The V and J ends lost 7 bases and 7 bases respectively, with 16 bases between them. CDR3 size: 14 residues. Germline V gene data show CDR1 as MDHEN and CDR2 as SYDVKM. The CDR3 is CASNHRTGGEKLFF. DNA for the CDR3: TGTGCCAGCAATCACCGGACGGGAGGTGAAAAACTGTTTTTT.

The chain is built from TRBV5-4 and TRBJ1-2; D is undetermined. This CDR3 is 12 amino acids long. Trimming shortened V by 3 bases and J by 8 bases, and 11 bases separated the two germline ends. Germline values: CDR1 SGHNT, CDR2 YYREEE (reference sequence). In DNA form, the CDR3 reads TGTGCCAGCAGCTCCTCGTCCGGGGGCTACACCTTC. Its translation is CASSSSSGGYTF. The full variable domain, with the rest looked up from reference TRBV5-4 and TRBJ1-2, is ETGVTQSPTHLIKTRGQQVTLRCSSQSGHNTVSWYQQALGQGPQFIFQYYREEENGRGNFPPRFSGLQFPNYSSELNVNALELDDSALYLCASSSSSGGYTFGSGTRLTVV.

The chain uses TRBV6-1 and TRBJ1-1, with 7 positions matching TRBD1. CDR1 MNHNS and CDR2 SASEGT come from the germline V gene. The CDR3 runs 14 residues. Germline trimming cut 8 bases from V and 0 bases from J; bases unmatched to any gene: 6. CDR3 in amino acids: CASSRGPLNTEAFF. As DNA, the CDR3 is TGTGCCAGCTCTAGGGGGCCCTTGAACACTGAAGCTTTCTTT.

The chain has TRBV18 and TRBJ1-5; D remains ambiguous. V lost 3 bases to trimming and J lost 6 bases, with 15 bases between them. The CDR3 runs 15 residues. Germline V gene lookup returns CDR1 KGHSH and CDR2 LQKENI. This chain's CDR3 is CASSPTGNRGQPQHF. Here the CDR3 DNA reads TGTGCCAGCTCACCGACGGGGAATCGGGGTCAGCCCCAGCATTTT.

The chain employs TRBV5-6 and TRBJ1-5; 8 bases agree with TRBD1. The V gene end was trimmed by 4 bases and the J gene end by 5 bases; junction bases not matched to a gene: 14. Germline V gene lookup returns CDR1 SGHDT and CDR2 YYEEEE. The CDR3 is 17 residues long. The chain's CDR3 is CASSRRIGTGEDQPQHF. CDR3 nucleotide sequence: TGTGCCAGCAGCCGAAGAATAGGGACAGGAGAGGATCAGCCCCAGCATTTT.

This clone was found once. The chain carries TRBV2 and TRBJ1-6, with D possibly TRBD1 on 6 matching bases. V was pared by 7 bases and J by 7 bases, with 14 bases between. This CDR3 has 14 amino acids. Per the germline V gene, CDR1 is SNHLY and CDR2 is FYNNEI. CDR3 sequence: CASKFEQGNSPLHF. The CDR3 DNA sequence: TGTGCCAGCAAATTTGAACAGGGAAATTCACCCCTCCACTTT.

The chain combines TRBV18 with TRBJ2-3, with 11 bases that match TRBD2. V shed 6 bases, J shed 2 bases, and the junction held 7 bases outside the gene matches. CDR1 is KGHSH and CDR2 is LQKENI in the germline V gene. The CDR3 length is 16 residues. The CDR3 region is CASSLTSGEYTDTQYF. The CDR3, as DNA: TGTGCCAGCTCGCTGACTAGCGGGGAATACACAGATACGCAGTATTTT.

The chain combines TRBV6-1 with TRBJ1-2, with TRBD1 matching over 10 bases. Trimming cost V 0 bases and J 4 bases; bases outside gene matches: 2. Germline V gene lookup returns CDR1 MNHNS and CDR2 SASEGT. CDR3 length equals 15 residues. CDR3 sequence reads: CASSEAWTGGYGYTF. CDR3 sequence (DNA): TGTGCCAGCAGTGAAGCTTGGACAGGGGGCTATGGCTACACCTTC.